A selection of T cell receptor beta chains follows, all from one sample in a study of read filtering for tumor transcriptome and immune sequencing. TCRdb ran MiXCR on the reads and lists one entry per CDR3 protein. Among about 57,000 distinct CDR3 sequences listed, 20% to 25% were seen once. The sequenced sample consisted of a population of CD138-negative cells sorted from bone marrow. The origin of the receptors is a donor aged 40 or older with multiple myeloma. CDR3s include the opening cysteine and the closing phenylalanine or tryptophan. The D gene is left open where the match is weak. Where a row states a size, it is once, few, many or the class of an expanded clone; other rows omit it.

size	V	J	D	DNA	CDR3
many	TRBV4-2	TRBJ2-2	.	TGTGCCAGCAGCCCACCAAACACCGGGGAGCTGTTTTTT	CASSPPNTGELFF
.	TRBV6-5	TRBJ1-3	.	TGTGCCAGCAGCCGAGCAATACTCTTCCCCATATATTTT	CASSRAILFPIYF
many	TRBV3-1	TRBJ2-7	.	TGTGCCAGCAGCCAAGTTGGGGAGCAGTACTTC	CASSQVGEQYF
.	TRBV6-6	TRBJ1-1	TRBD1	TGTGCCAGCGGAAGACAGGGGGACACTGAAGCTCTCTTT	CASGRQGDTEALF
many	TRBV20-1	TRBJ1-5	TRBD1	TGCAGTGTTCGGACAGGGTGGAATCAGCCCCAGCATTTT	CSVRTGWNQPQHF
.	TRBV25-1	TRBJ2-1	TRBD2	TGTGCCAGCAGTCCTTTAAACGCTAGCGGGAGGGCCGTCTCCTACAATGAGCAGTTCTTC	CASSPLNASGRAVSYNEQFF
few	TRBV3-1	TRBJ2-7	.	TGTGCCAGCAGCGAAGGGACATTCGGTCAGTACTTC	CASSEGTFGQYF
.	TRBV9	TRBJ1-1	.	TGTGCCAGCAGCCCCCGAAGGACCTCTGGAACTGGAGCTTTCTTT	CASSPRRTSGTGAFF
many	TRBV27	TRBJ2-1	TRBD2	TGTGCCAGCAGTGCCAGACAAGCGGGGCACAATGAGCAGTTCTTC	CASSARQAGHNEQFF
many	TRBV11-3	TRBJ1-1	.	TGTGCCAGCAGTTTAAGGGTGGGGAACACTGAAGCTTTCTTT	CASSLRVGNTEAFF
many	TRBV5-1	TRBJ1-1	TRBD1	TGCGCCAGCAGTGCTGACAGGGGCAACACTGAAGCTTTCTTT	CASSADRGNTEAFF
many	TRBV9	TRBJ2-2	TRBD1	TGTGCCAGCAGCGTCGCGACAGGGGGCGCGAACACCGGGGAGCTGTTTTTT	CASSVATGGANTGELFF
many	TRBV7-9	TRBJ1-4	TRBD1	TGTGCCAGCAGCTCCGGGACAGGGGGTGAAAAACTGTTTTTT	CASSSGTGGEKLFF
many	TRBV30	TRBJ1-1	.	TGTGCCTGGTTGCCTTTAGCCTCTGAAGCTTTCTTT	CAWLPLASEAFF
many	TRBV11-2	TRBJ1-1	.	TGTGCCAGCAGCTTCCCCTCGGGGGGCCACACTGAAGCTTTCTTT	CASSFPSGGHTEAFF
many	TRBV3-1	TRBJ1-2	.	TGTGCCAGCAGCCAAGAGACATCCTATGGCTACACCTTC	CASSQETSYGYTF
.	TRBV6-5	TRBJ1-4	TRBD1	TGTGCCAGCAGTGACAGGGGGCAGATTGAAAAACTGTTTTTT	CASSDRGQIEKLFF
many	TRBV28	TRBJ1-4	.	TGTGCCAGCAGTTTAACCGGGACGGATAATGAAAAACTGTTTTTT	CASSLTGTDNEKLFF
many	TRBV5-6	TRBJ2-1	.	TGTGCCAGCAGCTTACCACTTGGGTATGAGCAGTTCTTC	CASSLPLGYEQFF
many	TRBV11-2	TRBJ1-1	.	TGTGCCAGCAGCCCACAGACACTGGGGCTTGAAGCTTTCTTT	CASSPQTLGLEAFF
many	TRBV29-1	TRBJ2-1	.	TGCAGCGTTGGCAGGGTCGATGAGCAGTTCTTC	CSVGRVDEQFF
.	TRBV28	TRBJ1-6	TRBD1	TGTGCCAGCAGTACCACCGGGACAGGGCTGTATAATTCACCCCTCCACTTT	CASSTTGTGLYNSPLHF
many	TRBV7-3	TRBJ2-2	.	TGTGCCAGCAGCTTAAACCCGAACACCGGGGAGCTGTTTTTT	CASSLNPNTGELFF
many	TRBV6-6	TRBJ2-1	.	TGTGCCAGCAGTTACTCGAGGTCAGCAGACAATGAGCAGTTCTTC	CASSYSRSADNEQFF
.	TRBV2	TRBJ2-1	TRBD2	TGTGCCAGCAGTGAAATGCGGGGGGGCTACAATGAGCAGTTCTTC	CASSEMRGGYNEQFF
many	TRBV28	TRBJ2-1	.	TGTGCCAGCAGTCCCACCCCGGATTCTTCCTACAATGAGCAGTTTTTC	CASSPTPDSSYNEQFF
few	TRBV27	TRBJ2-1	.	TGTGCCAGCCAGAACTACAATGAGCAGTTCTTC	CASQNYNEQFF
many	TRBV7-8	TRBJ2-1	.	TGTGCCAGCAGCTTACTCAGGGGGGAATACAATGAGCAGTTCTTC	CASSLLRGEYNEQFF
many	TRBV5-1	TRBJ2-7	TRBD2	TGCGCCAGCAGCTTGGCGGCAGGGAGGGCCTACGAGCAGTACTTC	CASSLAAGRAYEQYF
many	TRBV4-1	TRBJ2-2	.	TGCGCCAGCAGCCAAGGGCGATACGGGGACACCGGGGAGCTGTTTTTT	CASSQGRYGDTGELFF
many	TRBV12-3/TRBV12-4	TRBJ1-1	.	TGTGCCAGCAGTTTCTTAGAATCGTCCGGTGAAGCTTTCTTT	CASSFLESSGEAFF
many	TRBV11-2	TRBJ2-7	.	TGTGCCAGCAGCCCCAGGACCTACGAGCAGTACTTC	CASSPRTYEQYF
many	TRBV10-3	TRBJ2-1	.	TGTGCCACGGAAAAGAACAATGAGCAGTTCTTC	CATEKNNEQFF
.	TRBV6-2/TRBV6-3	TRBJ1-5	.	TGTGCCAGCAGCCCCTCAGGGGTTCTGAGCAATCAGCCCCAGCATTTT	CASSPSGVLSNQPQHF
many	TRBV7-9	TRBJ2-2	.	TGTGCCAGCAGCCCGGACGCCGCGAACACCGGGGAGCTGTTTTTT	CASSPDAANTGELFF
many	TRBV7-9	TRBJ2-7	TRBD1	TGTGCCAGCAGCTCTACCGGGACAGGGTTGGGAGAGCAGTACTTC	CASSSTGTGLGEQYF